This record looks at one T cell receptor (beta chain) sequence and its context. The sample belongs to a study of blood T cell repertoires in COVID-19. Study summary: Acute and convalescent COVID-19 samples came from the United States, Italy and Spain.

Participants came from fewer than 25 US areas, aged about 18 to 89 years. Cohort 3 recovered donors had two negative PCRs, clearance, or symptom resolution. Repertoires were generated with immunoSEQ multiplex PCR, while TCRdb's copy carries only in-frame clones and drops some. The table records some 130,000 clones, 78% of them present only once. V dropped 1 base and J dropped 9 bases, with 10 bases sitting between them. The CDR3 has 13 amino acids. Germline V lookup: CDR1 SEHNR, CDR2 FQNEAQ (reference sequence). The clonotype was recovered from a woman aged 50 to 65 who had recovered from COVID-19. The genes are TRBV7-9 and TRBJ1-5; D is unresolved. The sample taken for sequencing was PBMCs or T cells enriched from blood (not recorded which). CDR3 region: CASSLVSGWPQHF. CDR3 sequence (DNA): TGTGCCAGCAGCTTAGTATCCGGTTGGCCCCAGCATTTT.